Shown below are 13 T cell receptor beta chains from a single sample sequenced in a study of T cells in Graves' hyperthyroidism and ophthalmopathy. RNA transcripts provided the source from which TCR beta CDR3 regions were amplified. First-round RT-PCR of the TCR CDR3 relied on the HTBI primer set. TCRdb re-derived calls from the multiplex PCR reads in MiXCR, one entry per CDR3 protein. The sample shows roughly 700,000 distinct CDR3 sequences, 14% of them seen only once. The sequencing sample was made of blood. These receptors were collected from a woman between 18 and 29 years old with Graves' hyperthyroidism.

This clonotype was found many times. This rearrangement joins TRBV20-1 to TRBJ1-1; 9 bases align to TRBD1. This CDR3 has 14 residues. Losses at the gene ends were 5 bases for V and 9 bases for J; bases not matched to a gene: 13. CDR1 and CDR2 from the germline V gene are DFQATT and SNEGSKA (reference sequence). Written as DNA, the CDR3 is TGCAGTGCTGGGAACAGGGGGCTCTTAGTTAAAGCTTTCTTT. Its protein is CSAGNRGLLVKAFF.

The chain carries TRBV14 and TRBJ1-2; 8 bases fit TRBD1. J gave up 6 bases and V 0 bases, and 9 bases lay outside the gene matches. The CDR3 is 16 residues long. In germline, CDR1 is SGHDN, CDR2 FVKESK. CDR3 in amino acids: CASSQEGGEDRDGYTF. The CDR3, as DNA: TGTGCCAGCAGCCAAGAGGGGGGCGAGGACAGGGATGGCTACACCTTC.

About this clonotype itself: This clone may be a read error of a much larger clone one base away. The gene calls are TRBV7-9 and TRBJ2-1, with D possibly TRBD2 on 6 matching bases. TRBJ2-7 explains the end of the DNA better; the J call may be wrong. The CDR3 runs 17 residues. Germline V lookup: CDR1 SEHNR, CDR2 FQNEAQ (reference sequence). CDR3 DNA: TGTGCCAGCAGCTTAGCGGTTAGCGGTAGCTCCTACAATGAGCAGTACTTC. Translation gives CASSLAVSGSSYNEQYF.

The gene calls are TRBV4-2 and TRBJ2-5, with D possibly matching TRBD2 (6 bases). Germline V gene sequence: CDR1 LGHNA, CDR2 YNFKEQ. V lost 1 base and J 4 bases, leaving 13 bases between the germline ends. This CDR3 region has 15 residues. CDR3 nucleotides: TGTGCCAGCAGCCAAGTGGAGGGGCTTAGAGAGACCCAGTACTTC. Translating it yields CASSQVEGLRETQYF.

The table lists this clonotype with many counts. The CDR3 region has the DNA TGTGCCAGCACAAGTAGCGGGAAACTGAGCACTGAAGCTTTCTTT. It translates to CASTSSGKLSTEAFF. The chain combines TRBV7-2 with TRBJ1-1; D call uncertain. This CDR3 is 15 amino acids long. Germline-derived CDR1 and CDR2 are SGHTA and FQGNSA. Trimming took off 7 bases at V and 4 bases at J, with 19 bases between the two ends.

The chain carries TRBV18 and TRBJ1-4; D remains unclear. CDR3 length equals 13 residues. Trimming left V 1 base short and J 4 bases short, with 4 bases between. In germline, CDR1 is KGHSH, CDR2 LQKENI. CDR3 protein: CASSPRNNEKLFF. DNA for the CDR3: TGTGCCAGCTCACCACGAAATAATGAAAAACTGTTTTTT.

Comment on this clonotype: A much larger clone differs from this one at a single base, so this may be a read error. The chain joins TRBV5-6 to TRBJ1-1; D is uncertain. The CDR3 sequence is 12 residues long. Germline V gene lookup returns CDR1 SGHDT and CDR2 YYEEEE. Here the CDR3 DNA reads TGTGTCAGCAGTCCAGGAGTCACTGAAGCTTTCTTT. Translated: CVSSPGVTEAFF.

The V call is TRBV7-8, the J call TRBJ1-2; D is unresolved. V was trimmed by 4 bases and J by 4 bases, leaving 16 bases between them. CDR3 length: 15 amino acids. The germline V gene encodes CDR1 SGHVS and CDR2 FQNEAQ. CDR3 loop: CASSSLTSWAYGYTF. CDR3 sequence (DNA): TGTGCCAGCAGCTCCCTGACCTCTTGGGCCTATGGCTACACCTTC.

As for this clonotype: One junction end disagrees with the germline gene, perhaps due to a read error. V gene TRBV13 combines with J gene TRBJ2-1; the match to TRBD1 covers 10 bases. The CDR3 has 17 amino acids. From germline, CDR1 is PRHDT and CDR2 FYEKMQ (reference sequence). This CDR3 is CASGLVLRQGAYNEQFF. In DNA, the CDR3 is TGTGCCAGCGGCTTGGTACTCAGACAGGGGGCTTACAATGAGCAGTTCTTC.

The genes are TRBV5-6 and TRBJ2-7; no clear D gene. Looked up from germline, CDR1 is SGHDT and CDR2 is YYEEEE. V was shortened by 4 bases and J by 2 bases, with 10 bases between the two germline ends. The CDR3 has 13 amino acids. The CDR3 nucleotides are TGTGCCAGCAGCCCTCGGAACACCTACGAGCAGTACTTC. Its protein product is CASSPRNTYEQYF.

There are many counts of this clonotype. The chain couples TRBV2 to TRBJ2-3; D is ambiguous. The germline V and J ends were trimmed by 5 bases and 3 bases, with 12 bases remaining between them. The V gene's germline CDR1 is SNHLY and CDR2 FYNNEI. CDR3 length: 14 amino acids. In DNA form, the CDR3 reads TGTGCCAGCAGTCGGCGCGCCGAAACAGATACGCAGTATTTT. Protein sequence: CASSRRAETDTQYF.

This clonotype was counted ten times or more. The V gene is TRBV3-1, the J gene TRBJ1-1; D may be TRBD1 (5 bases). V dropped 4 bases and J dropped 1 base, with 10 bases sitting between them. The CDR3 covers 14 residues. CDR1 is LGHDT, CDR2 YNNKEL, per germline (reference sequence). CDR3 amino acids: CASSRGGRNTEAFF. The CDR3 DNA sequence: TGTGCCAGCAGCCGGGGGGGGAGGAACACTGAAGCTTTCTTT.

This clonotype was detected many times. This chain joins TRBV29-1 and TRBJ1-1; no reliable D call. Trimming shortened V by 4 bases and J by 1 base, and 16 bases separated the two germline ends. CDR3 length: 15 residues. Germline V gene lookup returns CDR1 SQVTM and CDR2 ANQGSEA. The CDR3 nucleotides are TGCAGCGTTGGGTCGGAGCTCCAAAGGAACACTGAAGCTTTCTTT. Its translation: CSVGSELQRNTEAFF.